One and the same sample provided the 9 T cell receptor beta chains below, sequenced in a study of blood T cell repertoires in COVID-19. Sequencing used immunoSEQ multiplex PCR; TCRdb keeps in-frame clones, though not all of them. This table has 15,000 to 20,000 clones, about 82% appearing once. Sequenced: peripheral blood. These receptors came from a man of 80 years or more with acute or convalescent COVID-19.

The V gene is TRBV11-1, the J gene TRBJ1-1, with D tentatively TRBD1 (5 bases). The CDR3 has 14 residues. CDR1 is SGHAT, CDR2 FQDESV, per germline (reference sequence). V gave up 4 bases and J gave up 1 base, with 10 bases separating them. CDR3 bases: TGTGCCAGCAGCTCCCCGGGGGGGAACACTGAAGCTTTCTTT. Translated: CASSSPGGNTEAFF.

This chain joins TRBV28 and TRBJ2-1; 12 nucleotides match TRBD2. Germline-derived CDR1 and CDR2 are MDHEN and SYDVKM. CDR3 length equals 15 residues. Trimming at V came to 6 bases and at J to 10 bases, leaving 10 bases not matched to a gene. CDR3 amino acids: CASRTPSGGAEEQFF. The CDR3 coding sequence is TGTGCCAGCAGGACACCTAGCGGGGGGGCAGAGGAGCAGTTCTTC.

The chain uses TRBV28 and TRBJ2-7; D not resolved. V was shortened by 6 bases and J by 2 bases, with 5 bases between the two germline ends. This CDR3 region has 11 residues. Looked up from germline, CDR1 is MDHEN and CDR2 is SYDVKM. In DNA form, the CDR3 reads TGTGCCAGCAGCTCGGCCTACGAGCAGTACTTC. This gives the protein CASSSAYEQYF.

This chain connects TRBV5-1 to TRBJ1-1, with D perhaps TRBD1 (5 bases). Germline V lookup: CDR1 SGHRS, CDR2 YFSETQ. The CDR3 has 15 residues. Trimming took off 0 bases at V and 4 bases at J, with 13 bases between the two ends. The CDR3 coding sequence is TGCGCCAGCAGCTTGGTGGGGGAGGGATTCACTGAAGCTTTCTTT. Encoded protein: CASSLVGEGFTEAFF. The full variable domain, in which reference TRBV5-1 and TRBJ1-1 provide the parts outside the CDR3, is KAGVTQTPRYLIKTRGQQVTLSCSPISGHRSVSWYQQTPGQGLQFLFEYFSETQRNKGNFPGRFSGRQFSNSRSEMNVSTLELGDSALYLCASSLVGEGFTEAFFGQGTRLTVV.

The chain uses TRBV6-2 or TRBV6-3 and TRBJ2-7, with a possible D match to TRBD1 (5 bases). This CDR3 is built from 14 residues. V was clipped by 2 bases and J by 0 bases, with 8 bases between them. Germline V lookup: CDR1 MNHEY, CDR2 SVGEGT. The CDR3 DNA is TGTGCCAGCAGTTACCCTGACAGCTCCTACGAGCAGTACTTC. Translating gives CASSYPDSSYEQYF.

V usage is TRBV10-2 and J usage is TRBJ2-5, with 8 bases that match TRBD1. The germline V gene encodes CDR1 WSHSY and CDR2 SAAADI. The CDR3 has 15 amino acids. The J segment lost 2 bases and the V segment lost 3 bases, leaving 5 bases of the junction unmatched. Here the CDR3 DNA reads TGCGCCAGCAGTGAAGGGACAGGACTGCAAGAGACCCAGTACTTC. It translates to CASSEGTGLQETQYF.

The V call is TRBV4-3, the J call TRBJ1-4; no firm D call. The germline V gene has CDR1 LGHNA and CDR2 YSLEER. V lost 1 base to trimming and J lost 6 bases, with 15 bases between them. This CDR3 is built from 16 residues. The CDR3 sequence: CASSQVRESGDEKLFF. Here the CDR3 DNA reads TGCGCCAGCAGCCAAGTTCGGGAATCAGGTGATGAAAAACTGTTTTTT.

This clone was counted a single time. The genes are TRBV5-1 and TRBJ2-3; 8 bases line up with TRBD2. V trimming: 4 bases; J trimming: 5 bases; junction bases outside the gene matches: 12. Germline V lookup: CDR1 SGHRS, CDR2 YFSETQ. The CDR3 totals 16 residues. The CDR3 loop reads CASSPDGAGGGDTQYF. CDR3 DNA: TGCGCCAGCAGCCCCGATGGGGCGGGGGGAGGAGATACGCAGTATTTT.

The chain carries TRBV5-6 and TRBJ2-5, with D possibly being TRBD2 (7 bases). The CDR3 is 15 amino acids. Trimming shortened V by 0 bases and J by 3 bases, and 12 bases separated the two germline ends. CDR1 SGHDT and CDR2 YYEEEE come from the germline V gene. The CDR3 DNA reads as TGTGCCAGCAGCTTGGGGGGGGGCCGGGAAGAGACCCAGTACTTC. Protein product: CASSLGGGREETQYF.